One and the same sample provided the 28 T cell receptor beta chains below, sequenced in a study of T cells after yellow fever vaccination. Each CDR3 protein is one row after TCRdb ran MiXCR on the 5' RACE reads. Of some 340,000 distinct CDR3 sequences detected, approximately 4% appear once; the ten largest clones hold just under 25%. Sample: PBMCs, taken 5 days after the yellow fever booster vaccination. Receptor source: a man aged 18 to 29 who received the YFV17D yellow fever vaccine.

This chain connects TRBV5-6 to TRBJ2-7; 8 bases line up with TRBD1. The junction had 1 base not matched to a gene; V was cut back by 0 bases and J by 2 bases. CDR3 size: 14 residues. Per germline, CDR1 SGHDT and CDR2 YYEEEE. CDR3 protein: CASSLVDRAYEQYF. In DNA form, the CDR3 reads TGTGCCAGCAGCTTGGTGGACAGGGCCTACGAGCAGTACTTC.

This clonotype was seen more than once but under ten times. The chain couples TRBV20-1 to TRBJ1-5, with D unclear. CDR1 DFQATT and CDR2 SNEGSKA come from the germline V gene (reference sequence). Trimming cost V 6 bases and J 1 base, with 10 bases left between them. The CDR3 is 13 residues long. For the CDR3, the DNA is TGCAGTGCCCCGGGGAGAAGCAATCAGCCCCAGCATTTT. Residues: CSAPGRSNQPQHF.

This chain links TRBV7-8 with TRBJ2-3; the D is unclear. The CDR3 loop spans 15 amino acids. CDR1 is SGHVS and CDR2 is FQNEAQ in the germline V gene. Trimming cost V 5 bases and J 2 bases, with 14 bases left between them. CDR3 DNA sequence: TGTGCCAGCAGCCCCCGTCGCGGTACCACAGATACGCAGTATTTT. It specifies CASSPRRGTTDTQYF.

The table lists this clonotype with many counts. V and J are TRBV12-3 or TRBV12-4 and TRBJ2-1; D perhaps matches TRBD1 (6 bases). The CDR3 has 10 amino acids. V lost 5 bases and J lost 16, with 12 bases in between. The CDR3 reads CASSQGSSFF. CDR3 nucleotide sequence: TGTGCCAGCAGTCAGGGGTCCAGTTTCTTC.

This clonotype was observed at least ten times. This rearrangement joins TRBV5-1 to TRBJ2-7; 7 nucleotides agree with TRBD2. From germline, CDR1 is SGHRS and CDR2 YFSETQ. V shed 0 bases, J shed 6 bases, and the junction held 3 bases outside the gene matches. The CDR3 is 13 residues long. CDR3 in amino acids: CASSLGLAVEQYF. CDR3 coding DNA: TGCGCCAGCAGCTTGGGACTAGCCGTCGAGCAGTACTTC.

J is TRBJ2-3 and V is TRBV15, with D perhaps TRBD2 (5 bases). Trimming stripped 1 base from V and 2 bases from J, with 16 bases between. This CDR3 has 17 residues. Looked up from germline, CDR1 is LNHNV and CDR2 is YYDKDF (reference sequence). The CDR3 loop is CATSRVGGPLNTDTQYF. The CDR3 bases are TGTGCCACCAGCAGAGTTGGAGGCCCCCTAAACACAGATACGCAGTATTTT. Full variable domain (missing parts from reference TRBV15 and TRBJ2-3): DAMVIQNPRYQVTQFGKPVTLSCSQTLNHNVMYWYQQKSSQAPKLLFHYYDKDFNNEADTPDNFQSRRPNTSFCFLDIRSPGLGDTAMYLCATSRVGGPLNTDTQYFGPGTRLTVL.

This clonotype was seen repeatedly, ten times or more. The chain has TRBV7-2 and TRBJ2-5; no firm D call. V gave up 5 bases and J gave up 2 bases, with 15 bases separating them. Germline CDR1 SGHTA, CDR2 FQGNSA. The CDR3 extends over 15 amino acids. CDR3 nucleotide sequence: TGTGCCAGCAGCGATCAGTGGAAATTACAAGAGACCCAGTACTTC. Translated: CASSDQWKLQETQYF.

This clonotype was picked up many times. This sequence joins TRBV6-5 and TRBJ1-2; possibly TRBD1 for D (5 bases). The CDR3 consists of 13 residues. Trimming shortened V by 4 bases and J by 4 bases, and 10 bases separated the two germline ends. Germline V gene lookup returns CDR1 MNHEY and CDR2 SVGAGI. The CDR3 nucleotides read TGTGCCAGCAGTTTGCCGGGGGGCTATGGCTACACCTTC. Translated, it gives CASSLPGGYGYTF.

This sequence joins TRBV5-1 and TRBJ2-3, with 7 bases fitting TRBD1. The V gene's germline CDR1 is SGHRS and CDR2 YFSETQ. Trimming at V came to 3 bases and at J to 2 bases, leaving 9 bases not matched to a gene. This CDR3 comprises 16 residues. The CDR3 is CASSWDSRAPTDTQYF. CDR3 nucleotides: TGCGCCAGCAGCTGGGACAGCCGAGCGCCCACAGATACGCAGTATTTT.

Ten or more counts support this clonotype. The chain has TRBV9 and TRBJ2-2; 10 nucleotides match TRBD2. Germline CDR1 and CDR2: SGDLS and YYNGEE. The CDR3 contains 17 residues. J gave up 0 bases and V 0 bases, and 2 bases lay outside the gene matches. The CDR3 loop is CASSVGLAGANTGELFF. CDR3 coding DNA: TGTGCCAGCAGCGTAGGGCTAGCGGGGGCGAACACCGGGGAGCTGTTTTTT. Supplemented by reference TRBV9 and TRBJ2-2, the full variable domain reads DSGVTQTPKHLITATGQRVTLRCSPRSGDLSVYWYQQSLDQGLQFLIQYYNGEERAKGNILERFSAQQFPDLHSELNLSSLELGDSALYFCASSVGLAGANTGELFFGEGSRLTVL.

This clonotype was counted between two and nine times. The chain couples TRBV6-1 to TRBJ1-1, with D unclear. The germline V and J ends were trimmed by 6 bases and 5 bases, with 16 bases remaining between them. This CDR3 contains 14 residues. The germline V gene encodes CDR1 MNHNS and CDR2 SASEGT. CDR3 sequence: CASRLDGEGTEAFF. CDR3 bases: TGTGCCAGCAGATTAGACGGGGAAGGGACTGAAGCTTTCTTT.

The chain links TRBV28 to TRBJ1-2, with 7 bases lining up with TRBD1. CDR1 MDHEN and CDR2 SYDVKM come from the germline V gene. V lost 10 bases and J lost 2; bases outside the gene matches: 10. The CDR3 spans 14 residues. The CDR3 here is CANSRGRGNYGYTF. In DNA form, the CDR3 reads TGTGCCAACTCTAGAGGCAGGGGGAACTATGGCTACACCTTC.

The chain couples TRBV20-1 to TRBJ2-2; D perhaps matches TRBD2 (7 bases). This CDR3 comprises 15 residues. Germline V gives CDR1 DFQATT, CDR2 SNEGSKA (reference sequence). The ends were cut back, 1 base at V and 4 bases at J, with 13 bases in the middle. In DNA form, the CDR3 reads TGCAGTGCTAGAGTGGGGAGGGGGGCCACCGGGGAGCTGTTTTTT. The encoded protein is CSARVGRGATGELFF.

The chain carries TRBV5-6 and TRBJ2-5; the D gene could be TRBD1 or TRBD2 (6 bases each). The V end was cut by 4 bases, the J end by 4 bases, with 14 bases between. The length of the CDR3 is 14 residues. Germline values: CDR1 SGHDT, CDR2 YYEEEE. CDR3: CASSRVGGPETQYF. The CDR3 bases are TGTGCCAGCAGCCGGGTGGGGGGCCCAGAGACCCAGTACTTC.

The chain joins TRBV6-6 to TRBJ2-1; D perhaps matches TRBD1 (6 bases). This CDR3 spans 14 amino acids. V gave up 4 bases and J gave up 10 bases, with 17 bases separating them. CDR1 and CDR2 (germline): MNHNY, SVGAGI (reference sequence). The CDR3 region is CASSSGTTGREQFF. CDR3 DNA sequence: TGTGCCAGCAGTTCCGGGACGACAGGACGGGAGCAGTTCTTC.

In its sample, this clonotype was seen a few times. The genes are TRBV5-4 and TRBJ2-1; TRBD2 aligns across 11 bases. Germline CDR1 is SGHNT and CDR2 is YYREEE (reference sequence). With V trimmed by 2 bases and J by 5 bases, 3 bases remained unmatched. The CDR3 loop spans 15 amino acids. In nucleotides, the CDR3 is TGTGCCAGCAGCTTCCCGGGACTAGCGGACAATGAGCAGTTCTTC. Translation: CASSFPGLADNEQFF.

This rearrangement joins TRBV28 to TRBJ1-1; weak D call: TRBD1 (5 bases). V lost 7 bases to trimming and J lost 9 bases, with 18 bases between them. Germline lookup yields CDR1 MDHEN and CDR2 SYDVKM. This CDR3 comprises 13 residues. The CDR3 region has the DNA TGTGCCAGCACCTTGGGCAGGGAGAACAAAGCTTTCTTT. Amino acid sequence: CASTLGRENKAFF.

This clonotype appeared many times. The chain links TRBV28 to TRBJ2-1, with D perhaps being TRBD1 or TRBD2 (5 bases each). Germline V gene data show CDR1 as MDHEN and CDR2 as SYDVKM. Deletions cut 7 bases from V and 6 bases from J, with 13 bases between. This CDR3 is built from 13 residues. CDR3 nucleotides: TGTGCCAGCACCTGGGGGTTTATCAATGAGCAGTTCTTC. This sequence encodes CASTWGFINEQFF.

This clonotype was seen repeatedly, ten times or more. The chain combines TRBV6-6 with TRBJ1-1; D is unclear. The germline gives CDR1 MNHNY, CDR2 SVGAGI (reference sequence). Trimming took 2 bases from V and 5 from J, leaving 18 bases between them. This CDR3 has 16 residues. CDR3 in amino acids: CASSYPLQGKGTEAFF. Here the CDR3 DNA reads TGTGCCAGCAGTTACCCCCTGCAAGGGAAGGGAACTGAAGCTTTCTTT.

The chain recombines TRBV2 with TRBJ1-5; 9 nucleotides align to TRBD1. V lost 4 bases, J lost 6 bases, and 10 bases stayed unmatched. CDR1 and CDR2 (germline): SNHLY, FYNNEI. The CDR3 has 16 residues. CDR3 protein: CASSAGQGSLGQPQHF. In nucleotides, the CDR3 is TGTGCCAGCAGTGCTGGACAGGGGAGTTTGGGTCAGCCCCAGCATTTT.

V is TRBV6-1 and J is TRBJ1-2; D might be TRBD1 (6 bases). This CDR3 has 17 residues. V shed 7 bases and J shed 1 base, with 22 bases lying between them. In germline, CDR1 is MNHNS, CDR2 SASEGT. As DNA, the CDR3 is TGTGCCAGCACCAGGGAAACTCAGGGGAATCTTAACTATGGCTACACCTTC. Translated: CASTRETQGNLNYGYTF.

The chain joins TRBV25-1 to TRBJ2-6; unclear D gene. CDR1 is MGHDK and CDR2 is SYGVNS in the germline V gene. The CDR3 runs 16 residues. Deletions cut 2 bases from V and 2 bases from J, with 10 bases between. CDR3 in amino acids: CASSEPSNAGANVLTF. The CDR3 DNA sequence: TGTGCCAGCAGTGAACCTTCCAATGCTGGGGCCAACGTCCTGACTTTC.

This clonotype came up a few times. This rearrangement joins TRBV4-3 to TRBJ2-2; TRBD2 matches at 7 bases. Germline CDR1 is LGHNA and CDR2 is YSLEER. CDR3 length equals 16 residues. V lost 4 bases, J lost 4 bases, and 9 bases stayed unmatched. The CDR3 sequence is CASSPGRTRFTGELFF. CDR3 DNA sequence: TGCGCCAGCAGCCCGGGCCGGACTAGATTCACCGGGGAGCTGTTTTTT.

The chain has TRBV12-3 or TRBV12-4 and TRBJ1-1, with 12 bases that match TRBD1. CDR3 length equals 13 residues. V lost 6 bases to trimming and J lost 11 bases; unmatched junction nucleotides: 7. The CDR3 DNA sequence: TGTGCCAGCAGGGGGACAGGGGGCGGTTTGGCTTTCTTT. It codes for CASRGTGGGLAFF.

The chain carries TRBV6-2 or TRBV6-3 and TRBJ2-7; D unclear. V lost 6 bases and J 0 bases, leaving 18 bases between the germline ends. CDR1 is MNHEY, CDR2 SVGEGT, per germline. The CDR3 has 16 residues. The CDR3, as DNA: TGTGCCAGCAGCCCGCAGTCTTCTGTCCCCTCCTACGAGCAGTACGTC. This codes for CASSPQSSVPSYEQYV.

This clonotype came up a few times. The chain carries TRBV11-2 and TRBJ2-7, with D tentatively TRBD1 or TRBD2 (6 bases each). The germline V gene encodes CDR1 SGHAT and CDR2 FQNNGV. Trimming removed 1 base from V and 6 bases from J, with 16 bases in between. CDR3 length equals 15 residues. In DNA, the CDR3 is TGTGCCAGCAGCTTAGGTGAGGGGGGTTTTCGCGAGCAGTACGTC. As protein: CASSLGEGGFREQYV.

The chain has TRBV7-2 and TRBJ2-1, with D perhaps TRBD2 (5 bases). V was clipped by 5 bases and J by 10 bases, with 15 bases between them. Germline lookup yields CDR1 SGHTA and CDR2 FQGNSA. The CDR3 totals 13 residues. CDR3 loop: CASSVPGLIEQFF. The CDR3 nucleotides are TGTGCCAGCAGCGTCCCCGGACTCATCGAGCAGTTCTTC.

The genes are TRBV3-1 and TRBJ2-1; D is perhaps TRBD1 or TRBD2 (5 bases each). The V and J ends lost 10 bases and 4 bases respectively, with 14 bases between them. Per germline, CDR1 LGHDT and CDR2 YNNKEL (reference sequence). The CDR3 totals 13 residues. The DNA of the CDR3 is TGTGCCACCGGGACCACCACTTACAATGAGCAGTTCTTC. Residues: CATGTTTYNEQFF.